The clone carrying this T cell receptor beta chain is a singleton in its sample. Its target is not known. The sample belongs to a study of cytomegalovirus exposure and HLA in healthy donors. Study-wide findings and caveats: For TCR beta chains, V- and J-gene trimming was later linked to a missense DCLRE1C variant. The investigators catalogued 164 TCR beta chains as cytomegalovirus-associated.

CDR1 MGHRA and CDR2 YSYEKL come from the germline V gene. The CDR3 runs to 15 residues. Trimming shortened V by 0 bases and J by 4 bases, and 10 bases separated the two germline ends. With 60 Vbeta and 13 Jbeta primers, the PCR was carried out. Produced via immunoSEQ multiplex PCR; TCRdb's table is partial and in-frame only. The sample has about 200,000 clones, roughly 88% seen once; the top ten hold about 0.77%. The chain carries TRBV4-1 and TRBJ1-5; D possibly corresponds to TRBD1 (5 bases). This clonotype was obtained from a boy younger than 10 in good health and CMV-seronegative. The sequencing sample was made of PBMCs. CDR3 nucleotides: TGCGCCAGCAGCCAAGATCCTCAGGGTAATCAGCCCCAGCATTTT. Translating gives CASSQDPQGNQPQHF.